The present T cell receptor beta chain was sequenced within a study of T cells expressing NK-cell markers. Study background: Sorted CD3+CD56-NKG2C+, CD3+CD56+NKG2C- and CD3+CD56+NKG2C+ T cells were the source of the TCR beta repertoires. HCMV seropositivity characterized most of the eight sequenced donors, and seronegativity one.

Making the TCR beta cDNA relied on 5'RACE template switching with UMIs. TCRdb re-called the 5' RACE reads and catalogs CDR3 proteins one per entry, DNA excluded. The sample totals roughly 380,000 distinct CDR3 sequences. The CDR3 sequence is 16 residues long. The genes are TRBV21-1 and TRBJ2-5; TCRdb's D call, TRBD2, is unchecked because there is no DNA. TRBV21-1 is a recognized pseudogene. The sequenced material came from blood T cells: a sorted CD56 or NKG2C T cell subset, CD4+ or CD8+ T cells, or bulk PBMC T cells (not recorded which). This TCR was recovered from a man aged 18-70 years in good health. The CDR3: CASGPTSGGARETQYF.